Presented here are 21 T cell receptor beta chains from one specimen sequenced in a study of blood T cell repertoires in COVID-19. Using immunoSEQ multiplex PCR, the repertoire was profiled, and TCRdb retains in-frame clones only, with some absent. The sample holds more than 200,000 clones, about nine tenths seen once. Sequencing was performed on peripheral blood. The receptors were sampled from a woman in her sixties with acute or convalescent COVID-19.

The rearrangement joins TRBV28 to TRBJ1-5, with 7 bases lining up with TRBD1. V trimming: 3 bases; J trimming: 0 bases; junction bases outside the gene matches: 5. The CDR3 covers 16 residues. Germline V gene data show CDR1 as MDHEN and CDR2 as SYDVKM. The CDR3 protein is CASSFQQGYSNQPQHF. CDR3 coding DNA: TGTGCCAGCAGTTTCCAACAGGGGTATAGCAATCAGCCCCAGCATTTT.

The chain links TRBV4-2 to TRBJ2-5; D might be TRBD1 (5 bases). CDR3 length: 14 amino acids. Trimming left V 1 base short and J 5 bases short, with 11 bases between. CDR1 is LGHNA, CDR2 YNFKEQ, per germline. The chain's CDR3 is CASSQGGAGETQYF. The DNA of the CDR3 is TGTGCCAGCAGCCAAGGGGGCGCTGGGGAGACCCAGTACTTC.

The chain combines TRBV2 with TRBJ2-4; D unclear. CDR3 length: 17 residues. Deletions cut 7 bases from V and 1 base from J, with 20 bases between. Germline CDR1 and CDR2: SNHLY and FYNNEI. The CDR3 reads CASTTPSAAGAKNIQYF. The DNA for the CDR3 is TGTGCCAGCACCACACCGTCGGCGGCTGGGGCCAAAAACATTCAGTACTTC.

The genes are TRBV6-5 and TRBJ1-2, with TRBD1 as a possible D gene (6 bases). CDR1 and CDR2 from the germline V gene are MNHEY and SVGAGI. This CDR3 is 14 amino acids long. The V end was cut by 2 bases, the J end by 4 bases, with 11 bases between. CDR3 DNA: TGTGCCAGCAGTTACGTACAGGGATCCTATGGCTACACCTTC. It translates to CASSYVQGSYGYTF.

This clone has a single count. The chain carries TRBV28 and TRBJ1-3; unclear D gene. Looked up from germline, CDR1 is MDHEN and CDR2 is SYDVKM. Trimming left V 8 bases short and J 0 bases short, with 11 bases between. This CDR3 has 14 amino acids. Written as DNA, the CDR3 is TGTGCCAGCGGCACCCTAGACTCTGGAAACACCATATATTTT. It encodes CASGTLDSGNTIYF.

The CDR3 reads CASSDSVNQPQHF. CDR3 coding DNA: TGTGCCAGCAGTGATAGTGTCAATCAGCCCCAGCATTTT. This chain uses TRBV2 with TRBJ1-5; the D is unclear. The CDR3 spans 13 residues. V dropped 3 bases and J dropped 3 bases, with 6 bases sitting between them. Germline CDR1 reads SNHLY; CDR2 reads FYNNEI.

The gene calls are TRBV30 and TRBJ1-5, with 7 nucleotides matching TRBD1. Trimming cost V 4 bases and J 0 bases; bases outside gene matches: 6. The CDR3 is 15 amino acids. Germline-derived CDR1 and CDR2 are GTSNPN and SVGIG (reference sequence). The CDR3: CAWTGQTNSNQPQHF. The DNA of the CDR3 is TGTGCCTGGACGGGACAGACCAATAGCAATCAGCCCCAGCATTTT.

CDR3 bases: TGTGCCAGCAGCAGGGCGGGGTACAACAATGAGCAGTTCTTC. Residues: CASSRAGYNNEQFF. The J gene is TRBJ2-1, the V gene TRBV5-8, with D possibly being TRBD2 (6 bases). V lost 4 bases, J lost 5 bases, and 13 bases lay in between. The CDR3 is 14 amino acids. CDR1 SGHTS and CDR2 YDEGEE come from the germline V gene.

This chain links TRBV28 with TRBJ2-7; 10 nucleotides line up with TRBD1. There are 14 residues in the CDR3. V gave up 6 bases and J gave up 5 bases; unmatched junction bases: 7. Germline V gives CDR1 MDHEN, CDR2 SYDVKM. CDR3 residues: CASRTGTGEHEQYF. The CDR3 DNA reads TGTGCCAGCAGGACCGGGACAGGGGAGCACGAGCAGTACTTC.

The chain couples TRBV7-3 to TRBJ2-2, with 7 bases matching TRBD2. The CDR3 runs to 15 residues. V shed 2 bases and J 6 bases; nucleotides not matched to a gene: 6. CDR1 is SGHTA and CDR2 is FQGTGA in the germline V gene. The CDR3 region is CASSLQRGFSGELFF. For the CDR3, the DNA is TGTGCCAGCAGCTTACAGCGGGGTTTTTCCGGGGAGCTGTTTTTT.

V is TRBV7-2 and J is TRBJ1-1, with TRBD1 matching 10 bases. V shed 4 bases, J shed 4 bases, and the junction held 3 bases outside the gene matches. This CDR3 has 14 amino acids. The germline V gene encodes CDR1 SGHTA and CDR2 FQGNSA. The CDR3 region is CASSSRTGGTEAFF. CDR3 nucleotide sequence: TGTGCCAGCAGCTCCCGGACAGGGGGCACTGAAGCTTTCTTT.

The chain joins TRBV5-6 to TRBJ2-5, with unresolved D. CDR1 is SGHDT and CDR2 is YYEEEE in the germline V gene. Trimming cost V 4 bases and J 5 bases, with 15 bases left between them. The CDR3 covers 14 residues. CDR3 in DNA: TGTGCCAGCAGCCCCGACGCAGGCCTGGAGACCCAGTACTTC. It translates to CASSPDAGLETQYF.

The chain has TRBV2 and TRBJ1-6; TRBD1 matches at 7 bases. This CDR3 is built from 14 residues. With V trimmed by 4 bases and J by 6 bases, 3 bases remained unmatched. The germline CDR1 and CDR2 sequences are SNHLY and FYNNEI. The CDR3 DNA follows: TGTGCCAGCAGTGGTCAGGGGGGTAATTCACCCCTCCACTTT. As protein: CASSGQGGNSPLHF.

Comment on this clone: The same CDR3 arises from other DNA sequences in this sample as well. This rearrangement joins TRBV5-1 to TRBJ1-1; weak D call: TRBD1 (6 bases). This CDR3 region has 14 residues. Germline CDR1 and CDR2: SGHRS and YFSETQ. The V and J ends lost 0 bases and 0 bases respectively, with 6 bases between them. The CDR3 bases are TGCGCCAGCAGCTTGGGACAGGTGAACACTGAAGCTTTCTTT. This encodes CASSLGQVNTEAFF.

The table lists this clone with a count of one. V and J are TRBV6-5 and TRBJ2-1; 10 bases are a match to TRBD2. Germline loops: CDR1 MNHEY, CDR2 SVGAGI. V shed 7 bases and J 9 bases; nucleotides not matched to a gene: 6. This CDR3 spans 13 amino acids. The CDR3 loop reads CASNSGRQGEQFF. DNA for the CDR3: TGTGCCAGCAATAGCGGGAGGCAGGGTGAGCAGTTCTTC.

This chain joins TRBV19 and TRBJ2-3; 8 positions agree with TRBD2. Germline trimming cut 4 bases from V and 4 bases from J; bases unmatched to any gene: 7. CDR1 and CDR2 (germline): LNHDA, SQIVND (reference sequence). The CDR3 sequence is 15 residues long. CDR3 nucleotide sequence: TGTGCCAGTAGTAAGCTGGGAGCGGGAGCAGATACGCAGTATTTT. This codes for CASSKLGAGADTQYF.

The V call is TRBV13, the J call TRBJ1-6; D ambiguous. V lost 4 bases and J lost 7, with 11 bases in between. The CDR3 totals 14 residues. Germline V gives CDR1 PRHDT, CDR2 FYEKMQ (reference sequence). CDR3 nucleotide sequence: TGTGCCAGCAGCTCCCGGCAGGCCAATTCACCCCTCCACTTT. Its translation: CASSSRQANSPLHF.

The V and J genes are TRBV6-1 and TRBJ2-5; D remains unclear. There are 15 residues in the CDR3. Germline values: CDR1 MNHNS, CDR2 SASEGT. Deletions cut 2 bases from V and 2 bases from J, with 12 bases between. The CDR3 loop is CASSEWHLAQETQYF. In DNA form, the CDR3 reads TGTGCCAGCAGTGAATGGCACCTCGCTCAAGAGACCCAGTACTTC.

The rearrangement joins TRBV9 to TRBJ1-6, with 8 bases identical to TRBD1. The CDR3 has 15 amino acids. The V and J ends lost 3 bases and 10 bases, in that order; junction bases with no gene match: 9. Germline lookup yields CDR1 SGDLS and CDR2 YYNGEE. In DNA form, the CDR3 reads TGTGCCAGCAGCGAATACGACAGGGGCGGCTCACCCCTCCACTTT. Translated, it gives CASSEYDRGGSPLHF.

This clone came up a few times. The chain joins TRBV7-9 to TRBJ2-7; the match to TRBD1 covers 9 bases. Germline values: CDR1 SEHNR, CDR2 FQNEAQ (reference sequence). The junction had 9 bases not matched to a gene; V was cut back by 1 base and J by 5 bases. The CDR3 sequence is 16 residues long. CDR3 in DNA: TGTGCCAGCAGCTTAGACCCGGGACAGGGATCCAACGAGCAGTACTTC. This sequence encodes CASSLDPGQGSNEQYF.

The chain uses TRBV7-6 and TRBJ1-1, with D maybe TRBD1 (6 bases). The CDR3 is made up of 16 amino acids. Looked up from germline, CDR1 is SGHVS and CDR2 is FNYEAQ. V lost 0 bases, J lost 1 base, and 12 bases lay in between. The CDR3 DNA reads as TGTGCCAGCAGCTTAGCGTCCGGGACACCGAACACTGAAGCTTTCTTT. Translated, it gives CASSLASGTPNTEAFF.